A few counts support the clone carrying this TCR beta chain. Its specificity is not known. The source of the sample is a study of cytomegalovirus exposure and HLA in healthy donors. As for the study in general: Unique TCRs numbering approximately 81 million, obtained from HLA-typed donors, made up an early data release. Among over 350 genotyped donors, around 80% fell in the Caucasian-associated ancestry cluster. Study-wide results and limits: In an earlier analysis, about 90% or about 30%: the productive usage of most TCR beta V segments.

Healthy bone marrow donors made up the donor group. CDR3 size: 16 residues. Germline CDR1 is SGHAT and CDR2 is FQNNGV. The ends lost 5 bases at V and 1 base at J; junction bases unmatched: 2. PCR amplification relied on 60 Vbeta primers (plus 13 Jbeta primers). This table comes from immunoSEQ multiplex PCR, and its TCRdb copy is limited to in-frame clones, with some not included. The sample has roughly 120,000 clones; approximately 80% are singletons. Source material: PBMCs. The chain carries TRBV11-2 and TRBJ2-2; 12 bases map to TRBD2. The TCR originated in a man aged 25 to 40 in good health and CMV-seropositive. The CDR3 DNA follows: TGTGCCAGCAGCGCGACTAGCGGGGGGAACACCGGGGAGCTGTTTTTT. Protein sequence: CASSATSGGNTGELFF.